This T cell receptor (beta chain) was obtained from a study of blood T cells in healthy people across ages. A sample-barcoded 5' primer and a J-beta primer mix were used in a second PCR of about 7 to 12 cycles. TCRdb called the 5' RACE reads again in MiXCR, with one record for every CDR3 protein. The repertoire holds 600,000 to 800,000 distinct CDR3 sequences, with roughly half as singletons. Every sample gave at least 5 micrograms of total RNA when it was extracted. The ends were cut back, 3 bases at V and 6 bases at J, with 14 bases in the middle. The CDR3 extends over 15 amino acids. CDR1 and CDR2 (germline): MGHDK, SYGVNS.

This receptor was obtained from a woman aged 80 or over in good health. The sample taken for sequencing was blood. This chain joins TRBV25-1 and TRBJ2-2, with unresolved D. The DNA for the CDR3 is TGTGCCAGCAGTGATAACCGGGTGTTCGCCGGGGAGCTGTTTTTT. It specifies CASSDNRVFAGELFF.